The 29 T cell receptor beta chains listed next were all sequenced from one sample in a study of blood T cells in healthy people across ages. A second PCR, run for roughly 7 to 12 cycles, used a sample-barcoded 5' primer plus a J-beta primer mix. TCRdb used MiXCR to reprocess the 5' RACE reads, holding one entry per CDR3 protein. The data show 1.5 million to 2 million distinct CDR3 sequences, about two fifths seen once. What was sequenced was blood. These receptor sequences come from a human donor in good health.

V gene TRBV3-1 combines with J gene TRBJ2-1, with unresolved D. Germline CDR1 is LGHDT and CDR2 is YNNKEL (reference sequence). V dropped 0 bases and J dropped 6 bases, with 12 bases sitting between them. The CDR3 has 15 residues. This chain's CDR3 is CASSQEGKGINEQFF. CDR3 nucleotides: TGTGCCAGCAGCCAAGAAGGAAAGGGTATCAATGAGCAGTTCTTC.

The CDR3 DNA reads TGCGCCAGCAGCCAGGACAGCCCTCACTATGGAAACACCATATATTTT. Its protein product is CASSQDSPHYGNTIYF. This rearrangement joins TRBV5-1 to TRBJ1-3; the D gene is possibly TRBD1 (6 bases). The germline CDR1 and CDR2 sequences are SGHRS and YFSETQ. Trimming stripped 4 bases from V and 3 bases from J, with 17 bases between. The CDR3 contains 16 residues.

The V gene is TRBV27, the J gene TRBJ1-1, with 7 bases identical to TRBD1. Looked up from germline, CDR1 is MNHEY and CDR2 is SMNVEV (reference sequence). The CDR3 extends over 16 amino acids. The trim removed 5 bases at V and 3 bases at J, leaving 12 bases unmatched. CDR3 region: CASSRDRAVRDTEAFF. The DNA for the CDR3 is TGTGCCAGCAGTCGCGACAGGGCAGTAAGGGACACTGAAGCTTTCTTT.

CDR3 in amino acids: CSVKGNRNQPQHF. In DNA, the CDR3 is TGCAGCGTGAAAGGGAACCGCAATCAGCCCCAGCATTTT. The chain uses TRBV29-1 and TRBJ1-5; no clear D gene. This CDR3 comprises 13 residues. The germline V gene has CDR1 SQVTM and CDR2 ANQGSEA. The germline V and J ends were trimmed by 6 bases and 2 bases, with 11 bases remaining between them.

The gene calls are TRBV12-3 or TRBV12-4 and TRBJ2-3, with TRBD2 as a possible D gene (5 bases). The CDR3 is made up of 16 amino acids. Trimming pared 6 bases from V and 0 bases from J, leaving 16 bases between. In DNA form, the CDR3 reads TGTGCCAGCAGCTTAAGCGGCGACACTAGCACAGATACGCAGTATTTT. It is translated as CASSLSGDTSTDTQYF.

The chain recombines TRBV27 with TRBJ1-4; D remains ambiguous. Germline V gene data show CDR1 as MNHEY and CDR2 as SMNVEV (reference sequence). Trimming removed 1 base from V and 2 bases from J, with 8 bases in between. The CDR3 loop spans 15 amino acids. The CDR3 coding sequence is TGTGCCAGCAGTTTATTTCGGAGTACTAATGAAAAACTGTTTTTT. Protein sequence: CASSLFRSTNEKLFF.

Only a few counts were recorded for this clonotype. The V call is TRBV9, the J call TRBJ2-7; no reliable D call. There are 12 residues in the CDR3. Germline V gene data show CDR1 as SGDLS and CDR2 as YYNGEE. Trimming cost V 3 bases and J 3 bases, with 7 bases left between them. CDR3: CASSAKYYEQYF. The CDR3 DNA is TGTGCCAGCAGCGCGAAGTACTACGAGCAGTACTTC.

This chain uses TRBV5-1 with TRBJ2-7, with D perhaps TRBD2 (5 bases). The V end was cut by 4 bases, the J end by 1 base, with 15 bases between. The CDR3 covers 15 residues. Germline-derived CDR1 and CDR2 are SGHRS and YFSETQ. The CDR3 reads CASSAGHRGSYEQYF. CDR3 DNA: TGCGCCAGCAGCGCTGGGCACCGAGGGTCCTACGAGCAGTACTTC.

CDR3 in DNA: TGTGCCACCGTAAGGGGCCGAGAGACCCAGTACTTC. This translates into CATVRGRETQYF. V and J are TRBV24-1 and TRBJ2-7, with D possibly being TRBD1 (5 bases). The end of the DNA aligns better with TRBJ2-5, so the J call may be wrong. The CDR3 totals 12 residues. Germline values: CDR1 KGHDR, CDR2 SFDVKD.

The chain joins TRBV4-3 to TRBJ2-5; possible D gene TRBD1, 5 bases. V shed 4 bases and J shed 3 bases, with 12 bases lying between them. The CDR3 totals 14 residues. Germline V lookup: CDR1 LGHNA, CDR2 YSLEER. CDR3 residues: CASSRLTDEETQYF. The CDR3 DNA reads TGCGCCAGCAGCCGCTTGACAGACGAAGAGACCCAGTACTTC.

This clonotype was observed a few times. The rearrangement uses TRBV20-1 and TRBJ2-7; 8 positions agree with TRBD1. Trimming at V came to 3 bases and at J to 5 bases, leaving 9 bases not matched to a gene. This CDR3 is 14 amino acids long. Germline CDR1 DFQATT, CDR2 SNEGSKA (reference sequence). The CDR3 sequence: CSARRGTGGHEQYF. The CDR3 nucleotides are TGCAGTGCTAGGCGTGGGACAGGCGGCCACGAGCAGTACTTC.

V is TRBV4-2 and J is TRBJ2-4, with D perhaps assigned TRBD1 or TRBD2 (6 bases each). V was clipped by 1 base and J by 8 bases, with 12 bases between them. CDR1 and CDR2 from the germline V gene are LGHNA and YNFKEQ. This CDR3 contains 14 residues. The CDR3 sequence is CASSQVDRGDIQYF. Written as DNA, the CDR3 is TGTGCCAGCAGCCAAGTAGATAGGGGGGACATTCAGTACTTC.

Worth noting for this clonotype: One end of the junction does not line up with germline, which may come from a read error. The chain is built from TRBV19 and TRBJ2-4, with D possibly being TRBD1 (5 bases). The J call may be wrong; the DNA end is better matched by TRBJ2-7. The germline V gene encodes CDR1 LNHDA and CDR2 SQIVND (reference sequence). This CDR3 comprises 13 residues. The CDR3 protein is CARSRGMPYEQYF. CDR3 in DNA: TGTGCCAGGAGTAGGGGTATGCCCTACGAGCAGTACTTC.

The chain has TRBV4-3 and TRBJ2-1; 8 bases agree with TRBD1. V trimming: 2 bases; J trimming: 2 bases; junction bases outside the gene matches: 5. The CDR3 sequence is 16 residues long. The germline V gene encodes CDR1 LGHNA and CDR2 YSLEER. CDR3 loop: CASSQQTGGTYNEQFF. The DNA of the CDR3 is TGCGCCAGCAGCCAACAAACAGGGGGGACCTACAATGAGCAGTTCTTC.

This chain links TRBV7-2 with TRBJ1-4; 8 bases match TRBD1. Germline V CDR1 and CDR2: SGHTA, FQGNSA. The CDR3 has 15 amino acids. Trimming removed 5 bases from V and 5 bases from J; junction bases left unmatched: 7. The CDR3: CASSLRGLSNEKLFF. The CDR3 DNA follows: TGTGCCAGCAGCCTCAGGGGGCTATCGAATGAAAAACTGTTTTTT.

For this clonotype: The junction departs from germline at one end; a sequencing error may be responsible. The V gene is TRBV2, the J gene TRBJ1-4; D gene unclear. This CDR3 spans 15 amino acids. Germline values: CDR1 SNHLY, CDR2 FYNNEI. CDR3 sequence (DNA): TGTGCCAGCACCGAAGGGAGGCATTCCGGTGAAAAACGGTTTTTT. Its translation: CASTEGRHSGEKRFF.

This clonotype was observed a handful of times. The chain is built from TRBV29-1 and TRBJ1-2; TRBD1 is a possible D gene (5 bases). The CDR3 consists of 12 residues. V dropped 8 bases and J dropped 4 bases, with 14 bases sitting between them. Looked up from germline, CDR1 is SQVTM and CDR2 is ANQGSEA. The DNA for the CDR3 is TGCAGCTCTTTTGACAGCCGCTATGGCTACACCTTC. It is translated as CSSFDSRYGYTF.

This clonotype was seen a single time. This may be a read error: a much more frequent sequence differs by one nucleotide. The V call is TRBV5-1, the J call TRBJ2-5; TRBD2 matches 11 bases. Trimming cost V 7 bases and J 4 bases; bases outside gene matches: 6. CDR3 length equals 14 residues. Per the germline V gene, CDR1 is SGHRS and CDR2 is YFSETQ. CDR3 bases: TGCGCCAGCCGGGGGACTAGCGGACGAGAGACCCAGTACTTC. This translates into CASRGTSGRETQYF.

This chain joins TRBV28 and TRBJ2-3; 8 bases align to TRBD2. The length of the CDR3 is 17 residues. Looked up from germline, CDR1 is MDHEN and CDR2 is SYDVKM. V lost 8 bases, J lost 6 bases, and 19 bases stayed unmatched. CDR3 in DNA: TGTGCCAGCCCTCAACCAGGGGCGGGGGGAACGGTGGATACGCAGTATTTT. Protein product: CASPQPGAGGTVDTQYF.

This clonotype was seen more than once but under ten times. The chain uses TRBV7-3 and TRBJ2-4; TRBD2 is a possible D gene (5 bases). Trimming shortened V by 1 base and J by 13 bases, and 14 bases separated the two germline ends. The CDR3 is made up of 13 amino acids. Germline-derived CDR1 and CDR2 are SGHTA and FQGTGA. The CDR3, as DNA: TGTGCCAGCAGCTTAATAGAGGGCTACGGGCAGTACTTC. Translation: CASSLIEGYGQYF.

This clonotype was counted once. The V call is TRBV29-1, the J call TRBJ2-3, with D perhaps TRBD1 (6 bases). Germline lookup yields CDR1 SQVTM and CDR2 ANQGSEA. This CDR3 region has 13 residues. V was trimmed by 7 bases and J by 0 bases, leaving 11 bases between them. The DNA of the CDR3 is TGCAGCGGCCAGAGGGGGAGCACAGATACGCAGTATTTT. It is translated as CSGQRGSTDTQYF.

This clonotype was counted a single time. The genes are TRBV10-3 and TRBJ2-4, with TRBD2 matching over 10 bases. Germline V gives CDR1 ENHRY, CDR2 SYGVKD. This CDR3 contains 15 residues. V dropped 2 bases and J dropped 13; count of bases not matched to a gene: 11. DNA of the CDR3: TGTGCCATCAGTGAGGGAGCGGGGGGGCTGAATGAGCAGTACTTC. This sequence encodes CAISEGAGGLNEQYF.

The J gene is TRBJ2-3, the V gene TRBV4-3, with 7 bases matching TRBD1. Unmatched junction bases numbered 8, after V lost 1 base and J lost 1 base. This CDR3 contains 17 residues. CDR1 is LGHNA, CDR2 YSLEER, per germline. The CDR3 region has the DNA TGCGCCAGCAGCCAAGTCCTGCTGGGACAGCGCACAGATACGCAGTATTTT. As protein: CASSQVLLGQRTDTQYF.

This clonotype was counted a few times. The chain has TRBV10-3 and TRBJ1-1; possible D gene TRBD1, 5 bases. Germline values: CDR1 ENHRY, CDR2 SYGVKD. Trimming stripped 4 bases from V and 5 bases from J, with 11 bases between. CDR3 length equals 13 residues. This CDR3 is CAISGREGTEAFF. The CDR3 DNA reads TGTGCCATCAGTGGCAGGGAAGGAACTGAAGCTTTCTTT.

The chain uses TRBV20-1 and TRBJ1-4; 7 bases line up with TRBD1. From germline, CDR1 is DFQATT and CDR2 SNEGSKA (reference sequence). J was trimmed by 6 bases and V by 6 bases; bases with no gene match: 7. The CDR3 consists of 13 residues. The CDR3 reads CSAHRGGDEKLFF. The CDR3 DNA sequence: TGCAGTGCACACAGGGGTGGGGATGAAAAACTGTTTTTT.

This clonotype has a handful of counts. This sequence joins TRBV7-2 and TRBJ2-3, with a tentative D call TRBD2 (6 bases). The CDR3 is 16 residues long. CDR1 SGHTA and CDR2 FQGNSA come from the germline V gene. V was clipped by 5 bases and J by 3 bases, with 18 bases between them. This CDR3 reads CASSLFGAGRTDTQYF. In DNA form, the CDR3 reads TGTGCCAGCAGCCTCTTTGGGGCAGGGAGGACAGATACGCAGTATTTT.

The sample holds a few counts of this clonotype. The chain is built from TRBV18 and TRBJ2-7, with 8 bases identical to TRBD2. Per germline, CDR1 KGHSH and CDR2 LQKENI. The junction had 7 bases not matched to a gene; V was cut back by 3 bases and J by 6 bases. There are 14 residues in the CDR3. DNA for the CDR3: TGTGCCAGCTCACCCGAAAGCGGGGGCGGCGAGCAGTACTTC. Translated: CASSPESGGGEQYF.

The chain combines TRBV28 with TRBJ1-6, with a possible D match to TRBD1 (5 bases). The CDR3 is 17 amino acids. The germline V and J ends were trimmed by 3 bases and 1 base, with 13 bases remaining between them. From germline, CDR1 is MDHEN and CDR2 SYDVKM. The CDR3 coding sequence is TGTGCCAGCAGTTTTGGGACCTCAAGATCCTATAATTCACCCCTCCACTTT. It yields the protein CASSFGTSRSYNSPLHF.

This chain joins TRBV5-5 and TRBJ2-6; TRBD2 might be the D (5 bases). The CDR3 length is 16 residues. Trimming cost V 4 bases and J 1 base, with 12 bases left between them. Germline lookup yields CDR1 SGHKS and CDR2 YYEKEE (reference sequence). CDR3 DNA sequence: TGTGCCAGCAGCACGGAGGCTTATTCTGGGGCCAACGTCCTGACTTTC. Translation gives CASSTEAYSGANVLTF.